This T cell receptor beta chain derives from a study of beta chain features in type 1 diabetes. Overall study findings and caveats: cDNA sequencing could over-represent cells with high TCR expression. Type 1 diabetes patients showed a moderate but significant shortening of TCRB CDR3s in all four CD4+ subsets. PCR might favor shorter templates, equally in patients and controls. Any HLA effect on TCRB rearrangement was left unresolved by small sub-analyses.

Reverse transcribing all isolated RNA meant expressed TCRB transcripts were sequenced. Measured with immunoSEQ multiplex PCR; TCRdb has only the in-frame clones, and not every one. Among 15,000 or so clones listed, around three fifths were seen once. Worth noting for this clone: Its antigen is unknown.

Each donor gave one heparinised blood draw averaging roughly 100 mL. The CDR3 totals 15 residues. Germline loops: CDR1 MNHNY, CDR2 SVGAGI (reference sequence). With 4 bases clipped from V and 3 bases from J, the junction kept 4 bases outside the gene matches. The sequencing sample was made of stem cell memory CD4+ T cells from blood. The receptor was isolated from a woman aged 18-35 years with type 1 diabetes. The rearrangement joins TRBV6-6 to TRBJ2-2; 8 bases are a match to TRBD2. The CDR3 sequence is CASSLREEYTGELFF. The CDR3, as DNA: TGTGCCAGCAGTTTGCGGGAGGAGTACACCGGGGAGCTGTTTTTT.